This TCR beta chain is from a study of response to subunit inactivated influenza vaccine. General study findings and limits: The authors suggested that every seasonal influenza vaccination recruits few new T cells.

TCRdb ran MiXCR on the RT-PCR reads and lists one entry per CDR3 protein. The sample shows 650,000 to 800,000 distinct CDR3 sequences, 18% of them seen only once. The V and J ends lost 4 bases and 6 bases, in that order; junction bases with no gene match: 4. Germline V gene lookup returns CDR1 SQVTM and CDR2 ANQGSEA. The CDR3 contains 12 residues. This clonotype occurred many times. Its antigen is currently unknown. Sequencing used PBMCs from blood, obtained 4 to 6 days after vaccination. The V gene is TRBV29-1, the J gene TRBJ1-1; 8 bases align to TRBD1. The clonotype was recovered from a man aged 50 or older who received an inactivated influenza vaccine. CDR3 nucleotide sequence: TGCAGCGTTGGTGACAGGGGCGCTGAAGCTTTCTTT. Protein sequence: CSVGDRGAEAFF.